The 11 T cell receptor beta chains below were found in one sample sequenced in a study of T cells after yellow fever vaccination. Via MiXCR, TCRdb re-called the 5' RACE reads, giving one row per CDR3 protein. The table has tens of thousands of distinct CDR3 sequences, 6.3% seen once. Sequences were derived from PBMCs, either bulk or a sorted T-cell subset (CD4+, CD8+, memory, or dextramer-sorted; not recorded which), sampled on the day of the yellow fever booster vaccination. These receptors all come from a man younger than 40 who received the YFV17D yellow fever vaccine.

V usage is TRBV11-2 and J usage is TRBJ2-3, with D perhaps TRBD1 (5 bases). Trimming cost V 4 bases and J 7 bases, with 27 bases left between them. The CDR3 covers 18 residues. Germline CDR1 is SGHAT and CDR2 is FQNNGV. In nucleotides, the CDR3 is TGTGCCAGCAGCTCTATAGGTCGCCGCCAGGGCTCGCCCTATACGCAGTATTTT. The encoded protein is CASSSIGRRQGSPYTQYF. Variable domain in full (rest from reference TRBV11-2 and TRBJ2-3): EAGVAQSPRYKIIEKRQSVAFWCNPISGHATLYWYQQILGQGPKLLIQFQNNGVVDDSQLPKDRFSAERLKGVDSTLKIQPAKLEDSAVYLCASSSIGRRQGSPYTQYFGPGTRLTVL.

This clonotype occurred many times. The chain is built from TRBV7-9 and TRBJ1-5; 7 bases are shared with TRBD1. From germline, CDR1 is SEHNR and CDR2 FQNEAQ (reference sequence). J gave up 3 bases and V 5 bases, and 1 base lay outside the gene matches. The CDR3 is made up of 13 amino acids. This CDR3 reads CASSKGANQPQHF. CDR3 DNA: TGTGCCAGCAGCAAGGGGGCCAATCAGCCCCAGCATTTT.

This clonotype was detected ten times or more. This chain joins TRBV20-1 and TRBJ1-5; D remains ambiguous. The V gene's germline CDR1 is DFQATT and CDR2 SNEGSKA (reference sequence). Trimming took off 2 bases at V and 3 bases at J, with 8 bases between the two ends. CDR3 length equals 13 residues. The CDR3 bases are TGCAGTGCTAGAACAGCATTCAATCAGCCCCAGCATTTT. It encodes CSARTAFNQPQHF.

This clonotype has at least ten counts. CDR3 region: CASSFGGATDTQYF. The CDR3 nucleotides are TGTGCCAGCAGCTTTGGCGGTGCCACAGATACGCAGTATTTT. The chain carries TRBV7-2 and TRBJ2-3; no clear D gene. The CDR3 consists of 14 residues. Deletions cut 3 bases from V and 2 bases from J, with 9 bases between. Germline CDR1 reads SGHTA; CDR2 reads FQGNSA. Looking up the rest from reference TRBV7-2 and TRBJ2-3 gives the full variable domain: GAGVSQSPSNKVTEKGKDVELRCDPISGHTALYWYRQSLGQGLEFLIYFQGNSAPDKSGLPSDRFSAERTGGSVSTLTIQRTQQEDSAVYLCASSFGGATDTQYFGPGTRLTVL.

This clonotype was counted ten times or more. This chain connects TRBV4-3 to TRBJ1-1, with TRBD1 matching over 11 bases. Germline V lookup: CDR1 LGHNA, CDR2 YSLEER. CDR3 length equals 16 residues. V was pared by 4 bases and J by 0 bases, with 4 bases of the junction left unmatched. CDR3 residues: CASSRDRGGLNTEAFF. Here the CDR3 DNA reads TGCGCCAGCAGCCGGGACAGGGGGGGCCTGAACACTGAAGCTTTCTTT.

A few counts support this clonotype. This chain joins TRBV12-3 or TRBV12-4 and TRBJ2-7; D is ambiguous. The CDR3 runs to 13 residues. Deletions cut 2 bases from V and 7 bases from J, with 12 bases between. The CDR3: CASSLITPREQYF. CDR3 DNA sequence: TGTGCCAGCAGTTTAATAACCCCGCGGGAGCAGTACTTC.

This chain uses TRBV4-2 with TRBJ1-2; TRBD1 matches at 9 bases. Germline V CDR1 and CDR2: LGHNA, YNFKEQ. The CDR3 runs to 15 residues. J lost 5 bases, V lost 0 bases, and 4 bases had no gene match. The CDR3 sequence is CASSQEGGQGYGYTF. The CDR3 DNA is TGTGCCAGCAGCCAAGAGGGTGGACAGGGGTATGGCTACACCTTC.

The sample holds a few counts of this clonotype. V is TRBV19 and J is TRBJ1-5, with 11 bases matching TRBD1. The CDR3 loop spans 16 amino acids. The J segment lost 4 bases and the V segment lost 10 bases, leaving 12 bases of the junction unmatched. Per germline, CDR1 LNHDA and CDR2 SQIVND (reference sequence). CDR3 DNA sequence: TGTGCCACCGAACTAGGGACAGGGGGTATGAATCAGCCCCAGCATTTT. Amino acid sequence: CATELGTGGMNQPQHF.

This clonotype was picked up many times. CDR3 region: CASSGLGGDYGYTF. DNA for the CDR3: TGTGCCAGCAGCGGGCTAGGGGGGGACTATGGCTACACCTTC. The rearrangement links TRBV12-3 or TRBV12-4 to TRBJ1-2; D is perhaps TRBD1 (6 bases). This CDR3 has 14 amino acids. The V end was cut by 6 bases, the J end by 3 bases, with 14 bases between.

The chain links TRBV15 to TRBJ2-6; the D gene is possibly TRBD1 (6 bases). CDR1 and CDR2 (germline): LNHNV, YYDKDF (reference sequence). The V gene lost 4 bases and the J gene lost 2 bases, with 12 bases spanning the gap. The CDR3 runs to 16 residues. The CDR3 loop reads CATSITGKAGANVLTF. CDR3 nucleotide sequence: TGTGCCACCAGCATCACAGGGAAAGCTGGGGCCAACGTCCTGACTTTC.

V and J are TRBV10-3 and TRBJ2-1; TRBD2 agrees at 11 bases. V was pared by 8 bases and J by 5 bases, with 2 bases of the junction left unmatched. The CDR3 totals 13 residues. Germline V lookup: CDR1 ENHRY, CDR2 SYGVKD. CDR3 sequence: CAISTSGDNEQFF. The DNA for the CDR3 is TGTGCCATCTCGACTAGCGGGGACAATGAGCAGTTCTTC.